This T cell receptor (beta chain) appears in the sequencing data of a study of blood T cell repertoires in COVID-19. Study as a whole: The United States, Italy and Spain supplied acute and convalescent COVID-19 samples. Sample material is recorded as cDNA or gDNA derived from T cells, B-cell-depleted T cells, or PBMCs.

Under the authors' procedure: Nucleated cell counts were estimated from reference gene primer amplification. The protocol was immunoSEQ multiplex PCR, while the TCRdb copy is restricted to in-frame clones and leaves out a portion. The V and J calls and clone size are taken from that table; D and trimming were inferred from the DNA. Of about 170,000 clones listed, 88% are singletons. Germline CDR1 MNHEY, CDR2 SMNVEV (reference sequence). V shed 2 bases, J shed 2 bases, and the junction held 9 bases outside the gene matches. This CDR3 spans 18 amino acids. The origin of this receptor is a man aged 50 to 59 who had recovered from COVID-19. Sequencing was performed on peripheral blood. This chain uses TRBV27 with TRBJ2-3, with 11 bases identical to TRBD1. Here the CDR3 reads CASSLMLWTGGDTDTQYF. The CDR3 nucleotides read TGTGCCAGCAGTTTAATGCTGTGGACAGGGGGCGACACAGATACGCAGTATTTT.